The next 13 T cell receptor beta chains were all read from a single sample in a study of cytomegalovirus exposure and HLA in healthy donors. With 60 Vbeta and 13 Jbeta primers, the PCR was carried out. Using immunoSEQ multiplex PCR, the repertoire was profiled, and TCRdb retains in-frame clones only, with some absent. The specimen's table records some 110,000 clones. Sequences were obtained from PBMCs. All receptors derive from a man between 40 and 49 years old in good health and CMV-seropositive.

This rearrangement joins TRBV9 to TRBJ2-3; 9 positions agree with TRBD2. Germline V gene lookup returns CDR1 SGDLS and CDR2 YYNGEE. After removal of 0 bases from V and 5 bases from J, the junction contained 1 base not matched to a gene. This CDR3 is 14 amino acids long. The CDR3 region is CASSVGTSEDTQYF. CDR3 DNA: TGTGCCAGCAGCGTAGGGACTAGCGAAGATACGCAGTATTTT.

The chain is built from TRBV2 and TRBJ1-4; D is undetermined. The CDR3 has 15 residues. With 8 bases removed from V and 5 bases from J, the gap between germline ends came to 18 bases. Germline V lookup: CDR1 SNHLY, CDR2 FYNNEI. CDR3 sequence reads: CASYIEHVPNEKLFF. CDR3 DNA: TGTGCCAGCTATATTGAACACGTACCGAATGAAAAACTGTTTTTT.

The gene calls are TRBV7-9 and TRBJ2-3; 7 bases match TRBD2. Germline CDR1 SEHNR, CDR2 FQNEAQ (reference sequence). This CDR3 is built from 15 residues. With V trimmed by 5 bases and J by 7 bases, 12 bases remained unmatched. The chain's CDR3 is CASSLGGSGGNTQYF. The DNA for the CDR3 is TGTGCCAGCAGCCTCGGGGGGTCCGGTGGGAATACGCAGTATTTT.

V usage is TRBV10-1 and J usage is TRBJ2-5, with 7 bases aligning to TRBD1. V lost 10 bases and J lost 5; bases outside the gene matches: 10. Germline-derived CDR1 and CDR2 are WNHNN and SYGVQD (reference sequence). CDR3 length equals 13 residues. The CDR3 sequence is CATGQAKGETQYF. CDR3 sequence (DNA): TGCGCCACCGGACAGGCGAAGGGGGAGACCCAGTACTTC.

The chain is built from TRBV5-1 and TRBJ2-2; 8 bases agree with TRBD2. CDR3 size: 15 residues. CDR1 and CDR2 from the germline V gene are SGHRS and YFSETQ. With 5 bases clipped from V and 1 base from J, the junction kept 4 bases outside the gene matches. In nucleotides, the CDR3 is TGCGCCAGCAGTTATAGCGGGGAGAACACCGGGGAGCTGTTTTTT. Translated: CASSYSGENTGELFF.

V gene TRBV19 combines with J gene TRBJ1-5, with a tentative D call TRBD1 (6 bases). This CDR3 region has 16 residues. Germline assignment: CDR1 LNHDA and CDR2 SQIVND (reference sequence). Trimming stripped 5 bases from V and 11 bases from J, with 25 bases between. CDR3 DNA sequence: TGTGCCAGTAGTGCCCTCCGGACAGACGGATCTTGGTCCCAGCATTTT. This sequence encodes CASSALRTDGSWSQHF.

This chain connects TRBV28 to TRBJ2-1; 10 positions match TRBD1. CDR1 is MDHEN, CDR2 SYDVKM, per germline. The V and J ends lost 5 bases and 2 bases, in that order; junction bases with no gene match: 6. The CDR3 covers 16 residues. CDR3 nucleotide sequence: TGTGCCAGCAGTCCCGACAGGGGGCTCCCCTACAATGAGCAGTTCTTC. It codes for CASSPDRGLPYNEQFF.

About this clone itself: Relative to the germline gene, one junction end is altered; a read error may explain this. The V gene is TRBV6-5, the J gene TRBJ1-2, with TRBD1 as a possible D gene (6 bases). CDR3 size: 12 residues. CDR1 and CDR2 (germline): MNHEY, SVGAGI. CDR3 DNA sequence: TGTGCCAGCAGTTACCCCAAAGACAGGCTCGTCTTC. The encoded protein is CASSYPKDRLVF.

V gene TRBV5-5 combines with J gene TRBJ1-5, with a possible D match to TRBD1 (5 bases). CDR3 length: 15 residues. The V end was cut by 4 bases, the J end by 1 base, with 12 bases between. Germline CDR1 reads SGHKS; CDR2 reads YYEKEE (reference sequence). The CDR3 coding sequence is TGTGCCAGCAGCCGGACAACTGGGAGCAATCAGCCCCAGCATTTT. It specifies CASSRTTGSNQPQHF.

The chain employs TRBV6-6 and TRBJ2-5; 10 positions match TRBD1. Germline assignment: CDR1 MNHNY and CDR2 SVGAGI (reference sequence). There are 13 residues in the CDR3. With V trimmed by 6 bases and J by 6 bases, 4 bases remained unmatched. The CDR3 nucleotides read TGTGCCAGCAGCCCGGGACAGGGGCAGACCCAGTACTTC. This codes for CASSPGQGQTQYF.

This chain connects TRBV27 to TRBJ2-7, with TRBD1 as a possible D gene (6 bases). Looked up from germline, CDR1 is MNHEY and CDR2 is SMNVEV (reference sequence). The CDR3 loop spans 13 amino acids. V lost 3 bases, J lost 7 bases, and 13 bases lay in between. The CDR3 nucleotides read TGTGCCAGCAGTTTGGCAGGGGCAAGGGAGCAGTACTTC. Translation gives CASSLAGAREQYF.

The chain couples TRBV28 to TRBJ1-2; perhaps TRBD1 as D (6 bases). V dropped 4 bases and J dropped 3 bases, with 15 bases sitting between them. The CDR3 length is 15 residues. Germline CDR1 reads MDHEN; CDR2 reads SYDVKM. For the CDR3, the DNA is TGTGCCAGCAGTTCCCTCCCGACAGGTCACTATGGCTACACCTTC. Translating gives CASSSLPTGHYGYTF.

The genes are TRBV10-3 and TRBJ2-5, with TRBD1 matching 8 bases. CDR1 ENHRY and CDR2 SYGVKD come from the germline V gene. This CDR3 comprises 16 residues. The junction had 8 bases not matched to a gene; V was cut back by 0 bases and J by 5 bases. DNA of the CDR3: TGTGCCATCAGTGAGTCGGCGCAGGGGGCGCGGGAGACCCAGTACTTC. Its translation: CAISESAQGARETQYF.